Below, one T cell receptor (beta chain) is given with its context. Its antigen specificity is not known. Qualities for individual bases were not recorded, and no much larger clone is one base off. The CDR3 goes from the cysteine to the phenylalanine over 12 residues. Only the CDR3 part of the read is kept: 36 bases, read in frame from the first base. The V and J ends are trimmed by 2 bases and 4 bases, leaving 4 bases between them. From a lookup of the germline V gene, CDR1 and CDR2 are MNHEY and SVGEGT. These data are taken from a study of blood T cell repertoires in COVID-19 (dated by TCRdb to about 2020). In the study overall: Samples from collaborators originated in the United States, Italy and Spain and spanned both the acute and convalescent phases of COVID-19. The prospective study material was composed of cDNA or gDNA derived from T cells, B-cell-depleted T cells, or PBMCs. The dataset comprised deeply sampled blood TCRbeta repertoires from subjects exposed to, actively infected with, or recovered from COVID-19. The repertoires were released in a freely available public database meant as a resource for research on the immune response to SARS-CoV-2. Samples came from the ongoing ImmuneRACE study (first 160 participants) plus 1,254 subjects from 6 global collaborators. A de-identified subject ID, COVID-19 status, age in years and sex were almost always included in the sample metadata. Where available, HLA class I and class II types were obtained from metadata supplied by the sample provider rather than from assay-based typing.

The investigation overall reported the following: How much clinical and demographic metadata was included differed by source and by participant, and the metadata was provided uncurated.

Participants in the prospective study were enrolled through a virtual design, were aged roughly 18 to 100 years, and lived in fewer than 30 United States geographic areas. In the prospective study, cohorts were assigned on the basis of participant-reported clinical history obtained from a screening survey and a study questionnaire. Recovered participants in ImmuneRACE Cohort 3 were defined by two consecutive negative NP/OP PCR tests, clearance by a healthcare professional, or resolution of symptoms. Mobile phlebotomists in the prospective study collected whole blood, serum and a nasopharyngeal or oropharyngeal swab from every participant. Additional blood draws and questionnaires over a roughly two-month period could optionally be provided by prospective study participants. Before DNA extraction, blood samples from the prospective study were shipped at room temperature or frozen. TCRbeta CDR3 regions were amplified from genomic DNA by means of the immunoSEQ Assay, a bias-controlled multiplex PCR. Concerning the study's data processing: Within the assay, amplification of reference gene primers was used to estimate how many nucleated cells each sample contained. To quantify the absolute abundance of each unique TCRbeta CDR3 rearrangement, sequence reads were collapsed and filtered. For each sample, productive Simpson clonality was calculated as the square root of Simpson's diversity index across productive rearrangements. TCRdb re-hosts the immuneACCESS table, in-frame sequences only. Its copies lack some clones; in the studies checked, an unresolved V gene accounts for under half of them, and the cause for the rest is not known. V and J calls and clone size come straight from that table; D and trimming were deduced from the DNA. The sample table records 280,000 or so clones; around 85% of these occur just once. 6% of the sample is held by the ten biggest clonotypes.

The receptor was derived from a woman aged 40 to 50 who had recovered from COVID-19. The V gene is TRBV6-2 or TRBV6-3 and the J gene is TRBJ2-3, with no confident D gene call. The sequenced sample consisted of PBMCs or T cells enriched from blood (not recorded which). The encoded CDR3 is CASSYRADTQYF. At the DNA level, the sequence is TGTGCCAGCAGTTACCGGGCAGATACGCAGTATTTT.